This entry lists 2 T cell receptor beta chains sequenced from one sample in a study of cytomegalovirus exposure and HLA in healthy donors. 60 Vbeta and 13 Jbeta primers were used in PCR. The data were produced by immunoSEQ multiplex PCR, yet TCRdb's version contains in-frame clones alone and is incomplete. This table holds roughly 190,000 clones, 65% to 85% found once. Material for sequencing was PBMCs. The receptors shown here come from a woman aged 18 to 35 in good health and CMV-seronegative.

This clone was counted between two and nine times. The chain joins TRBV14 to TRBJ1-1, with D possibly being TRBD1 (5 bases). V was clipped by 1 base and J by 3 bases, with 9 bases between them. CDR3 length equals 14 residues. The germline CDR1 and CDR2 sequences are SGHDN and FVKESK. The DNA of the CDR3 is TGTGCCAGCAGCCAAGTGACGGGGGACACTGAAGCTTTCTTT. Residues: CASSQVTGDTEAFF.

This clone came up a few times. The J gene is TRBJ1-3, the V gene TRBV14; no reliable D call. The ends were cut back, 3 bases at V and 0 bases at J, with 12 bases in the middle. Germline assignment: CDR1 SGHDN and CDR2 FVKESK. The CDR3 covers 16 residues. CDR3 bases: TGTGCCAGCAGCCAGTTACTTCTCGACTCTGGAAACACCATATATTTT. Translating it yields CASSQLLLDSGNTIYF. The full variable domain, completed using reference TRBV14 and TRBJ1-3, is EAGVTQFPSHSVIEKGQTVTLRCDPISGHDNLYWYRRVMGKEIKFLLHFVKESKQDESGMPNNRFLAERTGGTYSTLKVQPAELEDSGVYFCASSQLLLDSGNTIYFGEGSWLTVV.